The table lists the clone carrying this T cell receptor beta chain with a count of one. Its specificity is not known. This sample is drawn from a study of cytomegalovirus exposure and HLA in healthy donors. There are 14 residues in the CDR3. The ends lost 1 base at V and 5 bases at J; junction bases unmatched: 4. Germline lookup yields CDR1 SGHAT and CDR2 FQNNGV. Use of 60 Vbeta and 13 Jbeta primers characterized the PCR. The assay was immunoSEQ multiplex PCR, and TCRdb's table has in-frame clones only and misses some. Seen here are approximately 210,000 clones, around 80% observed once, and the top ten hold about 1%. Whole-study results and caveats: Productive rates of about 87% or about 30% were seen for most TCR beta V segments in an earlier analysis. Later work found most CMV-associated TCR beta chains apparently HLA-restricted. One cluster of highly shared sequence variants probably arose as a sequencing artifact.

The receptor was isolated from a woman aged 40 to 50 in good health and CMV-seronegative. Sequencing input: PBMCs. This chain uses TRBV11-2 with TRBJ1-1, with 7 bases that match TRBD1. CDR3 amino acids: CASSLAEGATEAFF. CDR3 nucleotides: TGTGCCAGCAGCTTAGCGGAGGGGGCGACTGAAGCTTTCTTT.